This is a list of T cell receptor beta chains from one sample in a study of blood T cell repertoires in COVID-19. Repertoires were generated with immunoSEQ multiplex PCR, while TCRdb's copy carries only in-frame clones and drops some. The sample holds roughly 100,000 clones, approximately 85% seen once. Sequenced material: peripheral blood. The source of these receptors is a middle-aged man with active or convalescent COVID-19. CDR3s include the opening cysteine and the closing phenylalanine or tryptophan. A D gene is named only where the DNA matches it firmly. Clone size is given for some rows only: seen once, a few or many times, or a class if the clone is expanded.

CDR3 DNA: TGTGCCTCTAATGCCGGCAGGGATCAGAATACGCAGTATTTT; CDR3 protein: CASNAGRDQNTQYF; J gene: TRBJ2-3; clone size: NA; V gene: TRBV19; D gene: NA
CDR3 DNA: TGTGCCAGCAGCTCGTGGGATACAGGGAGAGGTCAGCCCCAGCATTTT; CDR3 protein: CASSSWDTGRGQPQHF; J gene: TRBJ1-5; clone size: few; V gene: TRBV5-5; D gene: NA
CDR3 DNA: TGTGCCAGCTCACCTCGGATAGCGGGGGGGCGGGAAAACAATGAGCAGTTCTTC; CDR3 protein: CASSPRIAGGRENNEQFF; J gene: TRBJ2-1; clone size: few; V gene: TRBV18; D gene: TRBD2
CDR3 DNA: TGTGCCAGCAGCTTACAGGGGACAGGCACCGGGGAGCTGTTTTTT; CDR3 protein: CASSLQGTGTGELFF; J gene: TRBJ2-2; clone size: NA; V gene: TRBV7-2; D gene: TRBD1
CDR3 DNA: TGTGCCAGCAGCTTAACCGGGAAAGAGACCCAGTACTTC; CDR3 protein: CASSLTGKETQYF; J gene: TRBJ2-5; clone size: NA; V gene: TRBV7-9; D gene: NA
CDR3 DNA: TGTGCCAGCAGCTTATTGGAGGGCTTGAACACTGAAGCTTTCTTT; CDR3 protein: CASSLLEGLNTEAFF; J gene: TRBJ1-1; clone size: NA; V gene: TRBV7-9; D gene: NA
CDR3 DNA: TGTGCCAGCAGCCCCACGGGAGGGTATGGCTACACCTTC; CDR3 protein: CASSPTGGYGYTF; J gene: TRBJ1-2; clone size: NA; V gene: TRBV27; D gene: NA
CDR3 DNA: TGTGCCAGCAGCTTAGGGACAGGGGAGCAGTACTTC; CDR3 protein: CASSLGTGEQYF; J gene: TRBJ2-7; clone size: once; V gene: TRBV7-8; D gene: TRBD1
CDR3 DNA: TGTGCCAGCTATGGGGGACAGAGCTCCTATAATTCACCCCTCCACTTT; CDR3 protein: CASYGGQSSYNSPLHF; J gene: TRBJ1-6; clone size: NA; V gene: TRBV2; D gene: TRBD1
CDR3 DNA: TGTGCCAGCAGCCAAGATGTAGCGGGAAGCACAGATACGCAGTATTTT; CDR3 protein: CASSQDVAGSTDTQYF; J gene: TRBJ2-3; clone size: few; V gene: TRBV4-2; D gene: TRBD2
CDR3 DNA: TGTGCCAGCTCGGAGCGGACAGGGGAGGGTGCTTTCTTT; CDR3 protein: CASSERTGEGAFF; J gene: TRBJ1-1; clone size: NA; V gene: TRBV18; D gene: TRBD1
CDR3 DNA: TGTGCCAGCAGCCAAAGAAAACAAAACTATGGCTACACCTTC; CDR3 protein: CASSQRKQNYGYTF; J gene: TRBJ1-2; clone size: NA; V gene: TRBV3-1/TRBV3-2; D gene: NA
CDR3 DNA: TGTGCCAGCAGCTTAGGGTGGGACAGGGGGCCTGGAAACACCATATATTTT; CDR3 protein: CASSLGWDRGPGNTIYF; J gene: TRBJ1-3; clone size: NA; V gene: TRBV7-2; D gene: TRBD1
CDR3 DNA: TGTGCCAGCAGCCAAGATTCGGGAGACATCAATCAGCCCCAGCATTTT; CDR3 protein: CASSQDSGDINQPQHF; J gene: TRBJ1-5; clone size: NA; V gene: TRBV3-1/TRBV3-2; D gene: NA
CDR3 DNA: TGTGCCAGCTCACCGACCGGGAGCAGCTCCTACGAGCAGTACTTC; CDR3 protein: CASSPTGSSSYEQYF; J gene: TRBJ2-7; clone size: NA; V gene: TRBV18; D gene: NA
CDR3 DNA: TGTGCCACCGGGACAGGGGGCTTAATTAATGAAAAACTGTTTTTT; CDR3 protein: CATGTGGLINEKLFF; J gene: TRBJ1-4; clone size: NA; V gene: TRBV19; D gene: TRBD1
CDR3 DNA: TGTGCCAGCAGCGCCGGACAGAGCAATCAGCCCCAGCATTTT; CDR3 protein: CASSAGQSNQPQHF; J gene: TRBJ1-5; clone size: NA; V gene: TRBV9; D gene: NA
CDR3 DNA: TGCGCCAGCAGCTTGCCACGACAGGACTCCTACGAGCAGTACTTC; CDR3 protein: CASSLPRQDSYEQYF; J gene: TRBJ2-7; clone size: NA; V gene: TRBV5-1; D gene: NA
CDR3 DNA: TGTGCCAGCTCAGGTGGACAGGGCGCGGGTGACACCGGGGAGCTGTTTTTT; CDR3 protein: CASSGGQGAGDTGELFF; J gene: TRBJ2-2; clone size: once; V gene: TRBV18; D gene: TRBD1
CDR3 DNA: TGCGCCAGCAGCTTGGACGGCTACGAGCAGTACTTC; CDR3 protein: CASSLDGYEQYF; J gene: TRBJ2-7; clone size: NA; V gene: TRBV5-1; D gene: NA
CDR3 DNA: TGTGCCAGCAAGGCGGGGCAAGAGACCCAGTACTTC; CDR3 protein: CASKAGQETQYF; J gene: TRBJ2-5; clone size: NA; V gene: TRBV7-2; D gene: NA